This T cell receptor beta chain was identified in a study of T cell changes during pregnancy in multiple sclerosis. Measured with immunoSEQ multiplex PCR; TCRdb has only the in-frame clones, and not every one. The sample lists 95,000 to 150,000 clones; roughly 92% were seen once. This CDR3 region has 14 residues. Germline loops: CDR1 SNHLY, CDR2 FYNNEI. V lost 5 bases and J lost 5; bases outside the gene matches: 8. This TCR was sampled from a female donor with multiple sclerosis, enrolled in a pregnancy study. The material was peripheral blood, obtained before pregnancy. The V and J genes are TRBV2 and TRBJ1-1, with TRBD1 matching 7 bases. In DNA form, the CDR3 reads TGTGCCAGCAGTCCGACAGGGTTTTATACTGAAGCTTTCTTT. Translation: CASSPTGFYTEAFF.